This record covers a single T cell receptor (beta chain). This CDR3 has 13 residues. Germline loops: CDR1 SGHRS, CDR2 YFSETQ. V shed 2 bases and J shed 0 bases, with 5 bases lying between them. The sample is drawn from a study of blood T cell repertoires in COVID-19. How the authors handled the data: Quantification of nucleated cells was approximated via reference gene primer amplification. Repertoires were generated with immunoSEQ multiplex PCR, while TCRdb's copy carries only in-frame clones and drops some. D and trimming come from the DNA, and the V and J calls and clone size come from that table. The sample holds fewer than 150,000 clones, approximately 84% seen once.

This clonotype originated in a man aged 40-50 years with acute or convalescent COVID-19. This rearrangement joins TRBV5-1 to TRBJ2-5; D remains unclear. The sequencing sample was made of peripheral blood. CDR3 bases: TGCGCCAGCAGCTTACAAGACCAAGAGACCCAGTACTTC. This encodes CASSLQDQETQYF.